This TCR beta chain was retrieved from a study of long-term antiretroviral therapy in people with HIV. Study conclusions and caveats: Repertoires in HIV (unlike those of controls) had narrower CDR3 length ranges. Clonal populations expanded prior to ART predominated within the repertoire at all time points.

An immunoSEQ assay, version v3.0, was performed at survey level. Samples were sequenced targeting roughly 40,000-50,000 T-cell genomes each. Using immunoSEQ multiplex PCR, the repertoire was profiled, and TCRdb retains in-frame clones only, with some absent. The sample records tens of thousands of clones, 85% being singletons. Trimming cost V 3 bases and J 5 bases, with 19 bases left between them. CDR1 KGHSH and CDR2 LQKENI come from the germline V gene. The CDR3 is made up of 16 amino acids. In regard to this clone: Its target is not known.

This sample comprised unsorted PBMCs, obtained 1.6 years after starting antiretroviral therapy. The J gene is TRBJ1-1, the V gene TRBV18; D is undetermined. This sequence originates from a man in his forties with HIV. This CDR3 reads CASSPYPPGSGTEAFF. CDR3 DNA sequence: TGTGCCAGCTCACCCTACCCCCCGGGAAGCGGAACTGAAGCTTTCTTT.